A single TCR beta chain is shown here with its context. These data belong to a study of cytomegalovirus exposure and HLA in healthy donors. Germline assignment: CDR1 MDHEN and CDR2 SYDVKM. The CDR3 is made up of 15 amino acids. Trimming removed 5 bases from V and 6 bases from J, with 17 bases in between. A multiplex PCR was run with 60 Vbeta primers and 13 Jbeta primers. The data were produced by immunoSEQ multiplex PCR, yet TCRdb's version contains in-frame clones alone and is incomplete. The sample holds over 100,000 clones; around three quarters are singletons and the top ten take under 3%. The TCR sequence derives from a woman in her late teens or twenties in good health and CMV-seropositive. The sequencing sample was made of PBMCs. This chain joins TRBV28 and TRBJ1-5, with TRBD1 as a possible D gene (5 bases). The CDR3 loop reads CASSPPPGIGQPQHF. CDR3 in DNA: TGTGCCAGCAGTCCCCCCCCAGGGATAGGTCAGCCCCAGCATTTT.